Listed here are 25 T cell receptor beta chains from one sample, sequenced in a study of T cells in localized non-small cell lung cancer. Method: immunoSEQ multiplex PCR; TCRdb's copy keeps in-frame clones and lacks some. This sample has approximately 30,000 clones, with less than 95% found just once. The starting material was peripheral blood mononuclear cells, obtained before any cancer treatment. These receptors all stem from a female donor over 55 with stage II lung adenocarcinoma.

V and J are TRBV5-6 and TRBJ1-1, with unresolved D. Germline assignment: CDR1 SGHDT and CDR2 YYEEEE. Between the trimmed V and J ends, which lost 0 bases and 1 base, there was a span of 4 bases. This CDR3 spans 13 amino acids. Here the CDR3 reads CASSLGRNTEAFF. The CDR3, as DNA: TGTGCCAGCAGCTTGGGAAGGAACACTGAAGCTTTCTTT.

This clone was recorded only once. CDR3 sequence: CASRRQGAGGRTDTQYF. The CDR3 bases are TGTGCCAGCAGGCGGCAGGGGGCGGGCGGTCGCACAGATACGCAGTATTTT. The rearrangement joins TRBV2 to TRBJ2-3; 8 bases are a match to TRBD1. Per the germline V gene, CDR1 is SNHLY and CDR2 is FYNNEI. The CDR3 is 17 amino acids. V trimming: 6 bases; J trimming: 1 base; junction bases outside the gene matches: 12. Based on the CDR3 plus reference TRBV2 and TRBJ2-3, the full variable domain is EPEVTQTPSHQVTQMGQEVILRCVPISNHLYFYWYRQILGQKVEFLVSFYNNEISEKSEIFDDQFSVERPDGSNFTLKIRSTKLEDSAMYFCASRRQGAGGRTDTQYFGPGTRLTVL.

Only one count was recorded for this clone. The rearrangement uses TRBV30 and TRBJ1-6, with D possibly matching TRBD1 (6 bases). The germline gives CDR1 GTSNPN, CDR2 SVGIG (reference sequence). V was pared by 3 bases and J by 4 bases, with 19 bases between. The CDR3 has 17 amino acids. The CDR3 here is CAWSRFGGQGYNSPLHF. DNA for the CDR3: TGTGCCTGGAGCCGCTTCGGGGGCCAGGGTTATAATTCACCCCTCCACTTT.

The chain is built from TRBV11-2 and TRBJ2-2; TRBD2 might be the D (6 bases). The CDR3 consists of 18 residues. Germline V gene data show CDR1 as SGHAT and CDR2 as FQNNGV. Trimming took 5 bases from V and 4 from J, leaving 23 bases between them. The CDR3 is CASSPTGFRQGGTGELFF. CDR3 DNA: TGTGCCAGCAGCCCCACGGGGTTCCGTCAGGGAGGCACCGGGGAGCTGTTTTTT.

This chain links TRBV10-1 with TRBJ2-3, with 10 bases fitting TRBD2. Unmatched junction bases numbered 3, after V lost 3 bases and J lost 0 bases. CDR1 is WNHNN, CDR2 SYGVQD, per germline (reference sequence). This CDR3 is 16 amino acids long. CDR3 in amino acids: CASSEGLAVSTDTQYF. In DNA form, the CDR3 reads TGCGCCAGCAGTGAAGGACTAGCGGTTAGCACAGATACGCAGTATTTT.

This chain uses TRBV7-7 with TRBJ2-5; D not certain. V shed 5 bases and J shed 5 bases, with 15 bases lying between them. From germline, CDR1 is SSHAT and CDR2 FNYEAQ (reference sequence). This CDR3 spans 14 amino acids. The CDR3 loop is CASSPQPHKETQYF. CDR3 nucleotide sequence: TGTGCCAGCAGCCCTCAACCCCATAAGGAGACCCAGTACTTC.

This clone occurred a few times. The CDR3 region is CASSPSRISGNTIYF. CDR3 nucleotides: TGTGCCAGCAGTCCGAGTCGTATCTCTGGAAACACCATATATTTT. The chain carries TRBV6-1 and TRBJ1-3; D is undetermined. The V gene lost 5 bases and the J gene lost 0 bases, with 11 bases spanning the gap. This CDR3 contains 15 residues. Germline CDR1 MNHNS, CDR2 SASEGT.

Here the CDR3 DNA reads TGCGCCAGCAGTGATAGGGGGGGACCCCCCGGCGAGCAGTACTTC. Translated: CASSDRGGPPGEQYF. The V gene is TRBV10-1, the J gene TRBJ2-7; possibly TRBD2 for D (7 bases). V dropped 3 bases and J dropped 6 bases, with 18 bases sitting between them. The CDR3 runs to 15 residues. CDR1 and CDR2 (germline): WNHNN, SYGVQD (reference sequence).

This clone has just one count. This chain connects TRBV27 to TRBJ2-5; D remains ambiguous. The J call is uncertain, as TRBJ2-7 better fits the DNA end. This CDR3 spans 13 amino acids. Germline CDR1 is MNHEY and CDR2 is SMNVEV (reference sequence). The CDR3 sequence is CASSWRQSYEQYF. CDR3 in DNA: TGTGCCAGCAGTTGGCGGCAGAGCTACGAGCAGTACTTC.

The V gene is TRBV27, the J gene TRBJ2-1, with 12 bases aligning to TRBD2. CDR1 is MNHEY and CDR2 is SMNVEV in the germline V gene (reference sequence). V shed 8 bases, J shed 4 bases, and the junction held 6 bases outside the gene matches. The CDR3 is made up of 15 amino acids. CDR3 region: CASVAGLAGYNEQFF. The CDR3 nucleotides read TGTGCCAGCGTGGCCGGACTAGCGGGGTACAATGAGCAGTTCTTC.

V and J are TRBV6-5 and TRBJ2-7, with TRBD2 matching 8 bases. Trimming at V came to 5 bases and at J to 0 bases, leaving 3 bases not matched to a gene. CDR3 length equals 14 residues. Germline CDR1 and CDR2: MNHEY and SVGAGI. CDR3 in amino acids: CASSIAGSSYEQYF. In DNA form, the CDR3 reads TGTGCCAGCAGTATAGCGGGGAGCTCCTACGAGCAGTACTTC.

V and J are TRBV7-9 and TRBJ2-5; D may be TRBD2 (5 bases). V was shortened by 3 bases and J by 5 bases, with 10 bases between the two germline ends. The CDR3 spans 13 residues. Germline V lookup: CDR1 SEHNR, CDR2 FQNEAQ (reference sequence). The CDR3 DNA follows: TGTGCCAGCAGCTTGTCGGAGGCCGAGACCCAGTACTTC. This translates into CASSLSEAETQYF. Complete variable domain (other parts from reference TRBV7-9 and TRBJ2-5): DTGVSQNPRHKITKRGQNVTFRCDPISEHNRLYWYRQTLGQGPEFLTYFQNEAQLEKSRLLSDRFSAERPKGSFSTLEIQRTEQGDSAMYLCASSLSEAETQYFGPGTRLLVL.

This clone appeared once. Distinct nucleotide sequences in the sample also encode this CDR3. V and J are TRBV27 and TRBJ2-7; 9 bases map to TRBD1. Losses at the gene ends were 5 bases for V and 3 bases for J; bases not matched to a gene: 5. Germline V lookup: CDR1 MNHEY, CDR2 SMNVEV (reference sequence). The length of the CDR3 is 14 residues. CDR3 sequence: CASSLQGANYEQYF. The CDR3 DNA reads TGTGCCAGCAGTCTACAGGGGGCAAACTACGAGCAGTACTTC.

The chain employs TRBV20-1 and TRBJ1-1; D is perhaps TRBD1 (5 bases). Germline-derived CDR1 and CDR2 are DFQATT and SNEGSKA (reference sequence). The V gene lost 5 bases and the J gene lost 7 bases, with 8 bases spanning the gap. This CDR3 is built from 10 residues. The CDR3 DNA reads TGCAGTGCTTCGGGGGATGAAGCTTTCTTT. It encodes CSASGDEAFF.

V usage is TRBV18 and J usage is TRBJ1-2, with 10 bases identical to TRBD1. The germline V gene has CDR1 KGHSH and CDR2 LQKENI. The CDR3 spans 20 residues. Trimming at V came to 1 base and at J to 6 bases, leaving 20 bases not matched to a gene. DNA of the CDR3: TGTGCCAGCTCACCACTCCCTATAGACAGGGGGCTATCTTCGGCTCATGGCTACACCTTC. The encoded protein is CASSPLPIDRGLSSAHGYTF.

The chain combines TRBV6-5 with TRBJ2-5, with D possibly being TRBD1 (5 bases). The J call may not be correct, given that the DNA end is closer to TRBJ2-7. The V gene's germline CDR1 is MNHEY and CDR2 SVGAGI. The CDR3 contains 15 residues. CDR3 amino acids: CASSYSPQGGYEQYF. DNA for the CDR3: TGTGCCAGCAGTTACTCTCCCCAGGGCGGCTACGAGCAGTACTTC.

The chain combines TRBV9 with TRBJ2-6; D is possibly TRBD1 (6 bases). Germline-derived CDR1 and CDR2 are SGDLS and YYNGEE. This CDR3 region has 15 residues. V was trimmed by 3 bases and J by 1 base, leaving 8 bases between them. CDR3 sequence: CASSAQGSGANVLTF. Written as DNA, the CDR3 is TGTGCCAGCAGCGCCCAGGGGTCTGGGGCCAACGTCCTGACTTTC. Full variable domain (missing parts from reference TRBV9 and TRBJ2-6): DSGVTQTPKHLITATGQRVTLRCSPRSGDLSVYWYQQSLDQGLQFLIQYYNGEERAKGNILERFSAQQFPDLHSELNLSSLELGDSALYFCASSAQGSGANVLTFGAGSRLTVL.

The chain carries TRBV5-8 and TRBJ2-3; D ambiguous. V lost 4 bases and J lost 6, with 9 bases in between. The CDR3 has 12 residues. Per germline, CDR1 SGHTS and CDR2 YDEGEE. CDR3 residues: CASSEFRDTQYF. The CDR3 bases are TGTGCCAGCAGCGAATTCAGGGATACGCAGTATTTT.

The CDR3 DNA follows: TGTGCCAGCAGCTCGACCGCCCTGAACACTGAAGCTTTCTTT. Protein product: CASSSTALNTEAFF. This chain links TRBV7-9 with TRBJ1-1, with D unresolved. The CDR3 loop spans 14 amino acids. The V end was cut by 4 bases, the J end by 0 bases, with 9 bases between. The germline gives CDR1 SEHNR, CDR2 FQNEAQ (reference sequence).

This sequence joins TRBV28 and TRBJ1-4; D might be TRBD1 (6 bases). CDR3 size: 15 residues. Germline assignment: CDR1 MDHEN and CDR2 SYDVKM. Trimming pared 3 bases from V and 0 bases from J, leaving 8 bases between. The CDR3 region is CASSFGGPTNEKLFF. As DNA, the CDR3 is TGTGCCAGCAGTTTCGGGGGCCCAACTAATGAAAAACTGTTTTTT.

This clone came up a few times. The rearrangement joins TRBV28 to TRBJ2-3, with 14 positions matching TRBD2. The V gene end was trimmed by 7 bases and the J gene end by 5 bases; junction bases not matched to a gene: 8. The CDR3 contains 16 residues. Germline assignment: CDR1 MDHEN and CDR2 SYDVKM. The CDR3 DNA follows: TGTGCCAGCAACTTAGGGACTAGCGGGAGTCTAGATACGCAGTATTTT. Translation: CASNLGTSGSLDTQYF. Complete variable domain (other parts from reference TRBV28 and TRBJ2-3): DVKVTQSSRYLVKRTGEKVFLECVQDMDHENMFWYRQDPGLGLRLIYFSYDVKMKEKGDIPEGYSVSREKKERFSLILESASTNQTSMYLCASNLGTSGSLDTQYFGPGTRLTVL.

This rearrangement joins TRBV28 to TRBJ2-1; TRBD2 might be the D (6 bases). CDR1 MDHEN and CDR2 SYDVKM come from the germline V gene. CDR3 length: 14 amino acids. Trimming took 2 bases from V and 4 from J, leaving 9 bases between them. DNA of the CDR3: TGTGCCAGCAGTTTAGTCGGGGGTTACAATGAGCAGTTCTTC. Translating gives CASSLVGGYNEQFF.

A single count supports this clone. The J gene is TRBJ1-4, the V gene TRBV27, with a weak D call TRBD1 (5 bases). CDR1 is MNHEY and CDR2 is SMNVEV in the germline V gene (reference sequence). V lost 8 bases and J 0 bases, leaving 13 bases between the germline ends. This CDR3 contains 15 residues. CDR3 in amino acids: CASRDGSATNEKLFF. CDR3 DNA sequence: TGTGCCAGCCGGGACGGAAGTGCAACTAATGAAAAACTGTTTTTT.

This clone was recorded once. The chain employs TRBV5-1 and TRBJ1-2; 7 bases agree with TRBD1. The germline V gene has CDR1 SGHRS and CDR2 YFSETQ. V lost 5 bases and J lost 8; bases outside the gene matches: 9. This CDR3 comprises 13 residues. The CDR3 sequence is CASRVDRVSGYTF. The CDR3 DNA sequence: TGCGCCAGCAGGGTAGACAGGGTTTCGGGCTACACCTTC.

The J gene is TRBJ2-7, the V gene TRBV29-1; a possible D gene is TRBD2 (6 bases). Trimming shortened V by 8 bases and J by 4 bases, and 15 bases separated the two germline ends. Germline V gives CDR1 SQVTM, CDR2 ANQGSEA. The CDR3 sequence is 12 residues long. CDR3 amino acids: CSYRDSVYEQYF. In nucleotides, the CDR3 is TGCAGCTACCGGGACTCCGTTTACGAGCAGTACTTC.